The 7 T cell receptor beta chains given below trace back to one sample, sequenced in a study of blood T cell repertoires in COVID-19. Repertoires were generated with immunoSEQ multiplex PCR, while TCRdb's copy carries only in-frame clones and drops some. The table includes about 210,000 clones, over 75% detected once. Sequenced: PBMCs or T cells enriched from blood (not recorded which). Receptors were obtained from a man younger than 45 in a cohort exposed to, infected with or recovered from COVID-19 (not recorded which).

The chain's CDR3 is CASSVGGGKGGEQFF. The DNA of the CDR3 is TGTGCCAGCAGTGTGGGGGGAGGAAAGGGCGGTGAGCAGTTCTTC. The chain carries TRBV2 and TRBJ2-1; TRBD2 is a possible D gene (6 bases). Germline V gene lookup returns CDR1 SNHLY and CDR2 FYNNEI. Trimming left V 4 bases short and J 9 bases short, with 19 bases between. The CDR3 covers 15 residues.

V and J are TRBV6-5 and TRBJ2-7, with a possible D match to TRBD2 (6 bases). The V gene lost 5 bases and the J gene lost 3 bases, with 14 bases spanning the gap. The germline gives CDR1 MNHEY, CDR2 SVGAGI. The CDR3 covers 14 residues. The CDR3 here is CASSQTRNGYEQYF. The CDR3 DNA reads as TGTGCCAGCAGTCAGACTAGAAACGGCTACGAGCAGTACTTC.

This rearrangement joins TRBV10-1 to TRBJ1-1; TRBD1 matches at 8 bases. The trim removed 8 bases at V and 1 base at J, leaving 6 bases unmatched. Germline V gene lookup returns CDR1 WNHNN and CDR2 SYGVQD (reference sequence). The CDR3 is made up of 14 amino acids. In DNA form, the CDR3 reads TGCGCCAGCCGAGGGACAGGACCGAACACTGAAGCTTTCTTT. Protein: CASRGTGPNTEAFF.

This clone turned up a few times. Here the CDR3 DNA reads TGTGCCACCAGTGATAACAGGGAAGCCAACGTCCTGACTTTC. Translated: CATSDNREANVLTF. This chain connects TRBV24-1 to TRBJ2-6, with D perhaps TRBD1 (6 bases). The germline V gene has CDR1 KGHDR and CDR2 SFDVKD. Trimming took 3 bases from V and 7 from J, leaving 9 bases between them. The CDR3 length is 14 residues.

This chain joins TRBV28 and TRBJ1-2; D is ambiguous. V was clipped by 8 bases and J by 5 bases, with 9 bases between them. The CDR3 runs 11 residues. CDR1 MDHEN and CDR2 SYDVKM come from the germline V gene. The CDR3 spells CASAVPYGYTF. CDR3 DNA: TGTGCCAGCGCGGTCCCGTATGGCTACACCTTC.

This chain connects TRBV14 to TRBJ1-2, with D perhaps TRBD1 (6 bases). This CDR3 is built from 15 residues. Trimming removed 0 bases from V and 5 bases from J, with 13 bases in between. Germline V lookup: CDR1 SGHDN, CDR2 FVKESK. The CDR3 sequence is CASSQDLGASYGYTF. CDR3 DNA sequence: TGTGCCAGCAGCCAAGACCTGGGGGCCAGTTATGGCTACACCTTC.

This chain links TRBV19 with TRBJ2-7; tentatively, D is TRBD2 (6 bases). The length of the CDR3 is 14 residues. The V gene lost 3 bases and the J gene lost 2 bases, with 11 bases spanning the gap. CDR1 and CDR2 from the germline V gene are LNHDA and SQIVND (reference sequence). This chain's CDR3 is CASSIGGLAYEQYF. For the CDR3, the DNA is TGTGCCAGTAGTATTGGGGGACTCGCCTACGAGCAGTACTTC.